One and the same sample provided the 13 T cell receptor beta chains below, sequenced in a study of blood T cells in healthy people across ages. Through a sample-barcoded 5' primer and a J-beta primer mix, a second PCR was run for roughly 7 to 12 cycles. Each CDR3 protein gets one entry after TCRdb re-called the 5' RACE reads with MiXCR. Among approximately 830,000 distinct CDR3 sequences listed, roughly 60% were seen once. Material for sequencing was blood. The source is a man aged 30 to 45 in good health.

The chain couples TRBV28 to TRBJ1-6; no definite D call. Germline CDR1 reads MDHEN; CDR2 reads SYDVKM. This CDR3 comprises 14 residues. V lost 7 bases and J 2 bases, leaving 9 bases between the germline ends. The CDR3 region is CASKVATYNSPLHF. CDR3 DNA: TGTGCCAGCAAGGTGGCAACCTATAATTCACCCCTCCACTTT.

The chain joins TRBV7-9 to TRBJ1-4; perhaps TRBD1 as D (5 bases). The V end was cut by 0 bases, the J end by 8 bases, with 19 bases between. The CDR3 runs to 17 residues. The germline CDR1 and CDR2 sequences are SEHNR and FQNEAQ (reference sequence). Written as DNA, the CDR3 is TGTGCCAGCAGCTTAGCGCCCGGGATTCCCGAGGGGGAAAAACTGTTTTTT. Translation gives CASSLAPGIPEGEKLFF. Using reference TRBV7-9 and TRBJ1-4 for the parts outside the CDR3, the full variable domain is DTGVSQNPRHKITKRGQNVTFRCDPISEHNRLYWYRQTLGQGPEFLTYFQNEAQLEKSRLLSDRFSAERPKGSFSTLEIQRTEQGDSAMYLCASSLAPGIPEGEKLFFGSGTQLSVL.

This chain uses TRBV28 with TRBJ1-2; the D gene is possibly TRBD1 (5 bases). CDR1 is MDHEN and CDR2 is SYDVKM in the germline V gene. This CDR3 comprises 13 residues. Trimming shortened V by 5 bases and J by 8 bases, and 15 bases separated the two germline ends. The CDR3 nucleotides read TGTGCCAGCAGTGCGGTGGGGGGTAGGGGCTACACCTTC. This sequence encodes CASSAVGGRGYTF.

The chain is built from TRBV5-5 and TRBJ1-2; D gene ambiguous. V gave up 6 bases and J gave up 6 bases, with 24 bases separating them. CDR1 is SGHKS, CDR2 YYEKEE, per germline (reference sequence). This CDR3 comprises 16 residues. DNA for the CDR3: TGTGCCAGCAACTCACGAGCTGGAGGTAGTCGGGATGGCTACACCTTC. Translating gives CASNSRAGGSRDGYTF. Full variable domain (missing parts from reference TRBV5-5 and TRBJ1-2): DAGVTQSPTHLIKTRGQQVTLRCSPISGHKSVSWYQQVLGQGPQFIFQYYEKEERGRGNFPDRFSARQFPNYSSELNVNALLLGDSALYLCASNSRAGGSRDGYTFGSGTRLTVV.

This chain uses TRBV20-1 with TRBJ2-1, with TRBD1 identical over 9 bases. The end of the DNA is better explained by TRBJ2-7, so the J call may be wrong. Germline V gene lookup returns CDR1 DFQATT and CDR2 SNEGSKA (reference sequence). CDR3 size: 14 residues. For the CDR3, the DNA is TGCAGTGCCCGGTCAGACAGGGGGTACAATGAGCAGTACTTC. Translation gives CSARSDRGYNEQYF.

This clonotype was seen a few times. This chain connects TRBV3-1 to TRBJ2-5, with TRBD1 matching 7 bases. The germline V gene has CDR1 LGHDT and CDR2 YNNKEL (reference sequence). V lost 4 bases and J lost 6; bases outside the gene matches: 5. The CDR3 spans 13 residues. CDR3 in amino acids: CASSRQGSKTQYF. CDR3 bases: TGTGCCAGCAGCCGACAGGGCTCAAAGACCCAGTACTTC.

This clonotype has a handful of counts. J is TRBJ2-7 and V is TRBV6-6, with 7 positions matching TRBD1. V shed 6 bases and J 1 base; nucleotides not matched to a gene: 9. The CDR3 runs to 15 residues. CDR1 is MNHNY and CDR2 is SVGAGI in the germline V gene (reference sequence). The DNA for the CDR3 is TGTGCCAGCAGCAACAGGGGCCCTAATTCCTACGAGCAGTACTTC. Its protein is CASSNRGPNSYEQYF.

This chain joins TRBV4-3 and TRBJ1-2; 7 bases line up with TRBD1. Germline-derived CDR1 and CDR2 are LGHNA and YSLEER. V lost 1 base, J lost 8 bases, and 10 bases stayed unmatched. This CDR3 has 15 residues. The CDR3 is CASSQATQGVGGYTF. DNA of the CDR3: TGCGCCAGCAGCCAAGCTACCCAGGGGGTGGGAGGCTACACCTTC.

The chain carries TRBV9 and TRBJ2-5; TRBD2 matches 9 bases. The CDR3 loop spans 15 amino acids. Germline loops: CDR1 SGDLS, CDR2 YYNGEE. V was pared by 9 bases and J by 3 bases, with 12 bases of the junction left unmatched. In nucleotides, the CDR3 is TGTGCCACCCTGGTAGTTAGCGGGGGCAAAGAGACCCAGTACTTC. This sequence encodes CATLVVSGGKETQYF.

The chain has TRBV4-2 and TRBJ2-3; 12 bases line up with TRBD2. The CDR3 is made up of 17 amino acids. J lost 2 bases, V lost 1 base, and 4 bases had no gene match. Germline CDR1 reads LGHNA; CDR2 reads YNFKEQ. CDR3 bases: TGTGCCAGCAGCCAAGCCCTAGCGGGGGGGTCCACAGATACGCAGTATTTT. Translating gives CASSQALAGGSTDTQYF.

The V and J genes are TRBV12-3 or TRBV12-4 and TRBJ2-4; D not resolved. V was clipped by 6 bases and J by 11 bases, with 11 bases between them. The CDR3 covers 11 residues. CDR3 nucleotide sequence: TGTGCCAGCAGCTCGCCGGGTGTTCAGTACTTC. This encodes CASSSPGVQYF.

This clonotype was found a few times. The chain recombines TRBV3-1 with TRBJ2-4; D could derive from TRBD1 or TRBD2 (7 bases each). V lost 0 bases to trimming and J lost 13 bases, with 19 bases between them. The CDR3 length is 15 residues. Per germline, CDR1 LGHDT and CDR2 YNNKEL (reference sequence). The CDR3 nucleotides read TGTGCCAGCAGCCAAGATGCCTCGACAGGGCGGGAGCAGTACTTC. Protein sequence: CASSQDASTGREQYF.

This clonotype was observed a few times. V usage is TRBV20-1 and J usage is TRBJ2-5; a possible D gene is TRBD2 (5 bases). The CDR3 runs 15 residues. The ends were cut back, 0 bases at V and 1 base at J, with 12 bases in the middle. Germline CDR1 DFQATT, CDR2 SNEGSKA (reference sequence). The DNA for the CDR3 is TGCAGTGCTAGAGATCCACGGGGATCCCAAGAGACCCAGTACTTC. It codes for CSARDPRGSQETQYF.